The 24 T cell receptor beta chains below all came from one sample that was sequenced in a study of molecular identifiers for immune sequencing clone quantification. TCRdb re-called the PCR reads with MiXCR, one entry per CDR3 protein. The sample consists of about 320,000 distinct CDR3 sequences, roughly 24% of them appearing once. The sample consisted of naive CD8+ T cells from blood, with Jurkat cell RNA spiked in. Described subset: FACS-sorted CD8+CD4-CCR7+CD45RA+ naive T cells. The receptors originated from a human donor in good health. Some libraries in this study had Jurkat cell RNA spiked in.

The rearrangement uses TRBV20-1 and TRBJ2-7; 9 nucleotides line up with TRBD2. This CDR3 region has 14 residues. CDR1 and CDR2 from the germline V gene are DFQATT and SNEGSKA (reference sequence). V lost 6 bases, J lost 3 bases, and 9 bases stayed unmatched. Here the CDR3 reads CSAIRLAVNYEQYF. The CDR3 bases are TGCAGTGCCATTAGACTAGCGGTAAACTACGAGCAGTACTTC.

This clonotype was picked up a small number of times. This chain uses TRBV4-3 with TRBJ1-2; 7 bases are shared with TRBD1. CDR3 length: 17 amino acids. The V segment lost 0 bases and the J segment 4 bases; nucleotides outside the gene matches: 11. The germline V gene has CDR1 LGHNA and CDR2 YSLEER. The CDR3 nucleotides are TGCGCCAGCAGCCAAGATTTACAGGGGCGATCGGTCTATGGCTACACCTTC. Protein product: CASSQDLQGRSVYGYTF.

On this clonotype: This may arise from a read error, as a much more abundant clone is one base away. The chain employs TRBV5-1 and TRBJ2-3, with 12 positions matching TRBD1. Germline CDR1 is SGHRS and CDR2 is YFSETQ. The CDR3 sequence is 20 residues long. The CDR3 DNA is TGCGCCAGCGGCTTGAGAGGGACAGGGGGCTACGGAATCGGCACAGATACGCAGTATTTT. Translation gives CASGLRGTGGYGIGTDTQYF.

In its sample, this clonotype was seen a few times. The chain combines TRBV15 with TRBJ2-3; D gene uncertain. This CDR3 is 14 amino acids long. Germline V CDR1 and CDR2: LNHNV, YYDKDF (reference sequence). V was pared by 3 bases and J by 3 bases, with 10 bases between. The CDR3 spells CATSSPTTTDTQYF. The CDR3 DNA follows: TGTGCCACCAGCAGCCCTACTACAACAGATACGCAGTATTTT.

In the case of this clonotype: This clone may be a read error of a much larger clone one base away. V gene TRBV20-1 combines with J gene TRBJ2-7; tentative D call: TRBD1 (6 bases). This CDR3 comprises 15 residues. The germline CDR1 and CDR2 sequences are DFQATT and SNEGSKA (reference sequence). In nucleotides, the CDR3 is TGCGGTGCTATTCGAGGTGGGACACCGTCCTACGAGCAGTACTTC. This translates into CGAIRGGTPSYEQYF.

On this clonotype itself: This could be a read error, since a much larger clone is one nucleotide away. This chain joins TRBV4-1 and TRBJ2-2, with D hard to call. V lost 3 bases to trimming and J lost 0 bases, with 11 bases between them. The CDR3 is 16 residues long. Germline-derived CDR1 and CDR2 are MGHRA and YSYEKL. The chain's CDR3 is CASSQVPDPNTGELFF. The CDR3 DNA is TGCGCCAGCAGCCAGGTGCCGGATCCGAACACCGGGGAGCTGTTTTTT.

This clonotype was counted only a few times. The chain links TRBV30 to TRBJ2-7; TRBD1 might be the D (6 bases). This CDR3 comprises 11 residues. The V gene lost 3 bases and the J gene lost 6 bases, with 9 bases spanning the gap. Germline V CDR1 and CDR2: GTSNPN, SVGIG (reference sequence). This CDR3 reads CAWSTGPEQYF. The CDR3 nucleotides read TGTGCCTGGAGCACAGGGCCCGAGCAGTACTTC.

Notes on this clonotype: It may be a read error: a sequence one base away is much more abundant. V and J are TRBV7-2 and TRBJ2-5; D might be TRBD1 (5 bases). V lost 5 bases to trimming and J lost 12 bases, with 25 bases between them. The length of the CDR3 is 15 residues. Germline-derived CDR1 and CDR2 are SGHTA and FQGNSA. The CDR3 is CASSLGAGPFWAKYF. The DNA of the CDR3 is TGTGCCAGCAGCCTTGGGGCAGGGCCTTTTTGGGCCAAGTACTTC.

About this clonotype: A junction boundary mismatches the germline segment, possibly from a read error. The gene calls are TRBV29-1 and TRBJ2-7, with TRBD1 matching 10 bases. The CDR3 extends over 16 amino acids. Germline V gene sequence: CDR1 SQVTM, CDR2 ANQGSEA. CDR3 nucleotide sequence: TGCAGCGTTCGGGCCCGGGGACAGGGGATTTTCTACGAGCAGTGCTTC. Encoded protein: CSVRARGQGIFYEQCF.

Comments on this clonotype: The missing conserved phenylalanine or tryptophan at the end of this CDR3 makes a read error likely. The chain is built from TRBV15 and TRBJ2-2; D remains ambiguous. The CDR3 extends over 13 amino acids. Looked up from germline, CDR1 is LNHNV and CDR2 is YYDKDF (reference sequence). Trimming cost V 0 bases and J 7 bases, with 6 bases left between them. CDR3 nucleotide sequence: TGTGCCACCAGCAGAGAACTTTACGGGGAGCTGTTTTCT. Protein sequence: CATSRELYGELFS.

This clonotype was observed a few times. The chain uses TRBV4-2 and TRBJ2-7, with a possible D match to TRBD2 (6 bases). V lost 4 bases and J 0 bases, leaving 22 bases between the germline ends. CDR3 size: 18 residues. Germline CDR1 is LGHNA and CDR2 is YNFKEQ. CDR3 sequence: CASSPPITGTLSSYEQYF. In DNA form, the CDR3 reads TGTGCCAGCAGCCCCCCAATTACCGGGACTTTAAGCTCCTACGAGCAGTACTTC.

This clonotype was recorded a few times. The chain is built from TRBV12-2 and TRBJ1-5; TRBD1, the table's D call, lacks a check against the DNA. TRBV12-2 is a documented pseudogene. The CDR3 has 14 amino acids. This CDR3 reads CASRRTGRGQPQHF. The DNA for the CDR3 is TGTGCAAGTCGCAGGACAGGGAGAGGGCAGCCCCAGCATTTT.

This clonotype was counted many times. The chain's CDR3 is CASSQGPNEQYF. The CDR3, as DNA: TGTGCCAGTAGCCAGGGGCCCAACGAGCAGTACTTC. V is TRBV19 and J is TRBJ2-7, with a weak D call TRBD1 (6 bases). The CDR3 covers 12 residues. The germline V gene has CDR1 LNHDA and CDR2 SQIVND (reference sequence). V was pared by 6 bases and J by 5 bases, with 11 bases between.

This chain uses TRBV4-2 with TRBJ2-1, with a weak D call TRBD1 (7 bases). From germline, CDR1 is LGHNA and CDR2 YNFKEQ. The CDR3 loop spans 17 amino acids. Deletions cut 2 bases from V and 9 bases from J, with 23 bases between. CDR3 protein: CASSQRTYDRDSSEQFF. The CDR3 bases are TGTGCCAGCAGCCAACGAACGTACGACAGGGACTCTAGTGAGCAGTTCTTC.

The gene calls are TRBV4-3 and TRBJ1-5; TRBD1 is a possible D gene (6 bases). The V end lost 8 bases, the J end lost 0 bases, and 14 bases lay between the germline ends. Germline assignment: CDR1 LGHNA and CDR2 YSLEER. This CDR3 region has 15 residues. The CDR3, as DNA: TGCGCCAGCGAGGGGGATTCTGTTAGCAATCAGCCCCAGCATTTT. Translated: CASEGDSVSNQPQHF.

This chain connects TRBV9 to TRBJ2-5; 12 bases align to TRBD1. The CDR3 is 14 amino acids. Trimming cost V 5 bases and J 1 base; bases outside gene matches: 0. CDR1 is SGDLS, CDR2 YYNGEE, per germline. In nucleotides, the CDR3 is TGTGCCAGCAGGGGACAGGGGGCCCAAGAGACCCAGTACTTC. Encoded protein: CASRGQGAQETQYF.

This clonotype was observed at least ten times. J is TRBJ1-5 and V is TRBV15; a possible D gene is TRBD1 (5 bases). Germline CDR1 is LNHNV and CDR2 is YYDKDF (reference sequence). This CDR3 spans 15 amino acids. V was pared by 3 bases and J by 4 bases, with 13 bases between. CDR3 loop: CATSSYQGRNQPQHF. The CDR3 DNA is TGTGCCACCAGCAGTTATCAGGGAAGAAATCAGCCCCAGCATTTT.

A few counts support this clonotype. The CDR3 here is CASSLVVEGYEQYF. The CDR3 DNA sequence: TGTGCCAGCAGCTTAGTAGTAGAGGGCTACGAGCAGTACTTC. The genes are TRBV7-9 and TRBJ2-7; D might be TRBD2 (5 bases). V was trimmed by 1 base and J by 3 bases, leaving 10 bases between them. The CDR3 consists of 14 residues. The germline CDR1 and CDR2 sequences are SEHNR and FQNEAQ (reference sequence).

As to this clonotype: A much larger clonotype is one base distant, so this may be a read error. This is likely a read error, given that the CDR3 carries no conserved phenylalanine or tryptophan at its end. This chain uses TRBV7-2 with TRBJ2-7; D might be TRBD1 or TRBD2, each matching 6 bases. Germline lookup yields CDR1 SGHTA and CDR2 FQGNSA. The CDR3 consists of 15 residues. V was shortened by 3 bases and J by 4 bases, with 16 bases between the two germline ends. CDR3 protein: CASSFDRGAGYEQYL. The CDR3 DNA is TGTGCCAGCAGCTTTGATAGGGGGGCCGGGTACGAGCAGTACCTC.

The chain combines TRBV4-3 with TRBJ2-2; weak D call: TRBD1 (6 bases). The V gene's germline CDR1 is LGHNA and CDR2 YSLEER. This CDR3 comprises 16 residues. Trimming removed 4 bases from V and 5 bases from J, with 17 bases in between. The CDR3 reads CASSPGRGRGTGELFF. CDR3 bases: TGCGCCAGCAGCCCAGGCAGGGGCCGTGGTACCGGGGAGCTGTTTTTT.

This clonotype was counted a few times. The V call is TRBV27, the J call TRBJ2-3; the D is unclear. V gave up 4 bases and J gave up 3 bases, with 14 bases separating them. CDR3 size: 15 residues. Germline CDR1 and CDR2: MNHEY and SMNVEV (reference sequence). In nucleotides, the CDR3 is TGTGCCAGCAGTTATCAGGCTTCCAGAACAGATACGCAGTATTTT. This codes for CASSYQASRTDTQYF.

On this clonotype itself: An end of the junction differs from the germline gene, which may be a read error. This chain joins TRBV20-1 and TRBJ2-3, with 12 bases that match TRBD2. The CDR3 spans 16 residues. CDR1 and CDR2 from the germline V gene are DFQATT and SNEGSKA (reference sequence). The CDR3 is CSAPSLAGGRGDTRYF. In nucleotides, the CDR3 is TGCAGTGCTCCTTCTCTAGCGGGGGGGCGCGGAGATACGCGGTATTTT.

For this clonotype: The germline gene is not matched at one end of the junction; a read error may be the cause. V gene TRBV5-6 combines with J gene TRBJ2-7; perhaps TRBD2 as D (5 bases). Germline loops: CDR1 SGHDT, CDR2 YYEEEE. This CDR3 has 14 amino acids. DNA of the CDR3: TGTGCCAGCGGCTTGGGAGTGAATCTGGACGAGCAGTACTTC. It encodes CASGLGVNLDEQYF.

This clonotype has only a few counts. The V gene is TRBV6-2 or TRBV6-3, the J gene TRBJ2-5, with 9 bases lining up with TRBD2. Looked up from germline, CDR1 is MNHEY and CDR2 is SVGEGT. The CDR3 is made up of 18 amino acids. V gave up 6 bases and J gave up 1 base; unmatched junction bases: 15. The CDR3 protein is CASSNHVLAGTLQETQYF. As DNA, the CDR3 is TGTGCCAGCAGCAACCACGTGCTAGCGGGGACCCTCCAAGAGACCCAGTACTTC.